This is a list of T cell receptor beta chains from one sample in a study of T-cell reconstitution after alpha-beta-depleted transplantation in children. Each CDR3 protein is one row after TCRdb ran MiXCR on the PCR reads. This table holds 150,000 to 200,000 distinct CDR3 sequences, over 8.5% found once. The sample here was PBMCs, taken before TCRalphabeta/CD19-depleted stem cell transplant. The receptors stem from a boy younger than 10 with acute myeloid leukemia, due to receive a stem cell transplant. Each CDR3 is given with its conserved first and last residue. D genes are given only for firm matches. Clone size, where shown, is once, few, many, or a class for clones that have expanded.

TRBV5-1	TRBJ2-1	many	TRBD2	CASSPGTSGKSEQFF	TGCGCCAGCAGCCCCGGGACTAGCGGGAAGAGTGAGCAGTTCTTC
TRBV7-9	TRBJ2-2	many	TRBD1	CASSVGTANTGELFF	TGTGCCAGCAGCGTCGGGACAGCGAACACCGGGGAGCTGTTTTTT
TRBV12-3/TRBV12-4	TRBJ1-2	many	NA	CASSPGPGYGYTF	TGTGCCAGCAGCCCCGGGCCAGGGTATGGCTACACCTTC
TRBV5-1	TRBJ2-3	many	NA	CASREYRSADTQYF	TGCGCCAGCCGAGAGTACAGGTCCGCAGATACGCAGTATTTT
TRBV20-1	TRBJ2-1	many	NA	CSAVITGYNEQFF	TGCAGTGCTGTCATCACGGGATACAATGAGCAGTTCTTC
TRBV11-2	TRBJ2-2	many	TRBD2	CASSLFGGDTGELFF	TGTGCCAGCAGCTTGTTTGGGGGGGACACCGGGGAGCTGTTTTTT
TRBV5-1	TRBJ2-1	many	NA	CASASLGTSYNEQFF	TGCGCCAGCGCCAGCTTGGGTACCTCCTACAATGAGCAGTTCTTC
TRBV12-3/TRBV12-4	TRBJ2-2	many	NA	CASSPWTGTGELFF	TGTGCCAGCAGCCCCTGGACGGGCACCGGGGAGCTGTTTTTT
TRBV20-1	TRBJ2-5	many	TRBD2	CSARGPGGEETQYF	TGCAGTGCTAGAGGGCCGGGGGGGGAAGAGACCCAGTACTTC
TRBV7-9	TRBJ1-4	many	TRBD1	CASSSGTVGEKLFF	TGTGCCAGCAGCTCAGGGACAGTAGGGGAAAAACTGTTTTTT
TRBV6-1	TRBJ2-3	few	NA	CASTRKSRDTQYF	TGTGCCAGCACCCGAAAAAGTCGAGATACGCAGTATTTT
TRBV5-1	TRBJ2-5	many	NA	CASSPGVGSGETQYF	TGCGCCAGCAGCCCGGGTGTGGGGTCCGGAGAGACCCAGTACTTC
TRBV5-1	TRBJ2-7	many	TRBD1	CASSPLALIRGFHEQYF	TGCGCCAGCAGCCCCTTGGCCTTGATCAGGGGGTTCCACGAGCAGTACTTC
TRBV24-1	TRBJ2-5	many	NA	CATSDMLQETQF	TGTGCCACCAGTGATATGCTTCAAGAGACCCAGTTC
TRBV14	TRBJ2-3	many	NA	CASSQVAFTDTQYF	TGTGCCAGCAGCCAAGTTGCCTTCACAGATACGCAGTATTTT
TRBV18	TRBJ2-3	many	NA	CASSPPIGIADTQYF	TGTGCCAGCTCACCACCGATCGGGATTGCAGATACGCAGTATTTT
TRBV4-1	TRBJ1-4	many	NA	CASSQLGLAEKLFF	TGCGCCAGCAGCCAATTGGGGCTTGCGGAAAAACTGTTTTTT
TRBV20-1	TRBJ2-2	many	NA	CSARADLTGELFF	TGCAGTGCTAGAGCGGACCTCACCGGGGAGCTGTTTTTT
TRBV18	TRBJ1-1	many	NA	CASSKNAVSERTEAFF	TGTGCCAGCTCAAAAAACGCGGTTTCTGAGAGGACTGAAGCTTTCTTT
TRBV13	TRBJ2-1	NA	TRBD1	CASSFRGPPDGEQFF	TGTGCCAGCAGCTTCAGGGGGCCACCCGACGGTGAGCAGTTCTTC
TRBV2	TRBJ1-2	many	NA	CASTASEAGYTF	TGTGCCAGCACTGCCAGCGAGGCGGGCTACACCTTC
TRBV11-2	TRBJ2-1	many	NA	CASSTEGLHNEQFF	TGTGCCAGCAGCACGGAGGGGCTACACAATGAGCAGTTCTTC
TRBV6-1	TRBJ2-7	many	TRBD2	CASTPQPSGRRWEQYF	TGTGCCAGCACGCCCCAGCCTAGCGGGAGACGGTGGGAGCAGTACTTC
TRBV12-5	TRBJ2-1	few	NA	CASGLAARGNEQFF	TGTGCTAGTGGTTTGGCCGCACGGGGCAATGAGCAGTTCTTC
TRBV2	TRBJ2-3	many	NA	CASMGGRLGDTQYF	TGTGCCAGCATGGGGGGCCGCCTGGGAGATACGCAGTATTTT
TRBV12-3/TRBV12-4	TRBJ2-6	many	NA	CASSFSSMYRPLSSGANVLTF	TGTGCCAGCAGTTTTTCCTCAATGTACAGGCCATTGTCCTCTGGGGCCAACGTCCTGACTTTC
TRBV10-3	TRBJ2-1	many	NA	CAISGSYEQFF	TGTGCCATCAGTGGATCTTATGAGCAGTTCTTC
TRBV12-3/TRBV12-4	TRBJ1-1	many	NA	CASSLSTGENTEAFF	TGTGCCAGCAGTTTAAGTACGGGGGAGAACACTGAAGCTTTCTTT
TRBV20-1	TRBJ2-1	many	NA	CSASTDWGQFF	TGCAGTGCTAGTACCGACTGGGGGCAGTTCTTC
TRBV7-2	TRBJ2-3	many	NA	CASSLGGPTDTQYF	TGTGCCAGCAGCTTAGGGGGGCCCACAGATACGCAGTATTTT
TRBV12-3/TRBV12-4	TRBJ2-7	many	TRBD1	CASTYGAPLGTAHYEQYF	TGTGCCAGCACCTATGGGGCGCCCCTCGGGACAGCTCACTACGAGCAGTACTTC
TRBV6-1	TRBJ2-3	many	TRBD2	CASRQGLAATDTQYF	TGTGCCAGCAGACAAGGACTAGCGGCCACAGATACGCAGTATTTT
TRBV7-8	TRBJ2-5	many	TRBD1	CASSFRQGMETQYF	TGTGCCAGCAGCTTTAGACAGGGGATGGAGACCCAGTACTTC
TRBV12-3/TRBV12-4	TRBJ2-5	many	TRBD2	CASSTPGGGSQYF	TGTGCCAGCAGTACCCCCGGGGGGGGAAGTCAGTACTTC
TRBV5-1	TRBJ2-7	many	NA	CASRIQGDRGGEQYF	TGCGCCAGCAGAATACAAGGTGATAGAGGAGGCGAGCAGTACTTC
TRBV5-1	TRBJ2-2	many	TRBD2	CASRGTSGSIQNTGELFF	TGCGCCAGCAGGGGGACTAGCGGGAGTATACAGAACACCGGGGAGCTGTTTTTT
TRBV20-1	TRBJ1-3	many	NA	CSAGAVSSGNTIYF	TGCAGTGCCGGGGCGGTAAGCTCTGGAAACACCATATATTTT
TRBV4-1	TRBJ2-1	many	NA	CASSGRVYNEQFF	TGCGCCAGCAGCGGTAGGGTCTACAATGAGCAGTTCTTC
TRBV3-1	TRBJ2-3	many	TRBD2	CASSQGLATDTQYF	TGTGCCAGCAGCCAAGGACTAGCGACAGATACGCAGTATTTT
TRBV7-6	TRBJ1-6	many	NA	CASSLNGQRNSPLHF	TGTGCCAGCAGCTTAAATGGACAGAGAAATTCACCCCTCCACTTT
TRBV10-1	TRBJ2-1	many	TRBD2	CASSERPSGRNEQFF	TGCGCCAGCAGTGAGCGCCCTAGCGGGAGGAATGAGCAGTTCTTC
TRBV3-1	TRBJ1-5	many	NA	CASSQADNQPQHF	TGTGCCAGCAGCCAAGCAGACAATCAGCCCCAGCATTTT
TRBV5-1	TRBJ1-5	many	NA	CASSVQGMSNQPQHF	TGCGCCAGCAGCGTACAGGGTATGAGCAATCAGCCCCAGCATTTT
TRBV5-1	TRBJ2-7	many	NA	CASSLEVTTYEQYF	TGCGCCAGCAGCTTGGAAGTCACCACCTACGAGCAGTACTTC
TRBV5-1	TRBJ2-1	many	NA	CASSLGESYNEQFF	TGCGCCAGCAGCTTGGGGGAGTCGTACAATGAGCAGTTCTTC
TRBV5-1	TRBJ1-2	many	TRBD1	CASSTGQILYGYTF	TGCGCCAGCAGCACGGGACAGATTCTCTATGGCTACACCTTC
TRBV28	TRBJ2-1	many	TRBD2	CASNPPGGRGDNEQFF	TGTGCCAGCAATCCTCCGGGGGGGAGGGGCGACAATGAGCAGTTCTTC
TRBV12-3/TRBV12-4	TRBJ1-3	many	TRBD1	CASSSPGQGRSTIYF	TGTGCCAGCTCGTCACCGGGACAGGGAAGGTCCACCATATATTTT
TRBV9	TRBJ2-1	many	NA	CASSVRDWIYNEQFF	TGTGCCAGCAGCGTCAGGGACTGGATCTACAATGAGCAGTTCTTC
TRBV20-1	TRBJ1-1	many	NA	CSAVSGSMNTEAFF	TGCAGTGCTGTCTCAGGGAGCATGAACACTGAAGCTTTCTTT
TRBV7-9	TRBJ2-5	NA	TRBD2	CAGELAGAETQYF	TGTGCCGGGGAGCTAGCGGGAGCGGAGACCCAGTACTTC
TRBV28	TRBJ1-3	few	TRBD1	CASSSTGAGGNTIYF	TGTGCCAGCAGTTCAACAGGGGCGGGGGGGAACACCATATATTTT
TRBV10-2	TRBJ1-2	many	NA	CASSEEGSYGYTF	TGCGCCAGCAGTGAAGAAGGGAGCTATGGCTACACCTTC
TRBV3-1	TRBJ1-1	many	NA	CANPEAFF	TGTGCCAATCCCGAAGCTTTCTTT
TRBV7-9	TRBJ1-6	NA	TRBD1	CASSARGLNSPLHF	TGTGCCAGCAGCGCTAGGGGGCTTAATTCACCCCTCCACTTT